The 7 T cell receptor beta chains reported below all come from one sample, sequenced in a study of T-cell memory formation after mild COVID-19. From the 5' RACE reads, TCRdb called clonotypes with MiXCR, one entry per CDR3 protein. The data show 400,000 to 550,000 distinct CDR3 sequences, with about 23% seen just once and 12% held by the top ten. The sample was PBMCs or a T cell subset sorted from them (not recorded which). These receptors all stem from an adult woman who had mild COVID-19 (a few samples of this study predate the infection). Cell type and time point are not known.

This clonotype came up a few times. This chain's CDR3 is CSVQPGVNYEQYF. CDR3 sequence (DNA): TGCAGTGTGCAGCCAGGGGTCAACTACGAGCAGTACTTC. This chain uses TRBV20-1 with TRBJ2-7; maybe TRBD1 (6 bases). This CDR3 is 13 amino acids long. Trimming removed 7 bases from V and 3 bases from J, with 16 bases in between. Germline V gene lookup returns CDR1 DFQATT and CDR2 SNEGSKA (reference sequence).

This clonotype was seen a few times. This sequence joins TRBV20-1 and TRBJ2-7; D is unclear. Trimming shortened V by 3 bases and J by 1 base, and 4 bases separated the two germline ends. Germline-derived CDR1 and CDR2 are DFQATT and SNEGSKA (reference sequence). The length of the CDR3 is 11 residues. The chain's CDR3 is CSASRSYEQYF. CDR3 sequence (DNA): TGCAGTGCTAGCCGTTCCTACGAGCAGTACTTC.

This clonotype was counted between two and nine times. The J gene is TRBJ2-7, the V gene TRBV29-1, with D unclear. CDR3 length: 12 amino acids. Trimming left V 7 bases short and J 0 bases short, with 10 bases between. Germline-derived CDR1 and CDR2 are SQVTM and ANQGSEA. CDR3 in DNA: TGCAGCGCGGCATCCTCCTCCTACGAGCAGTACTTC. It translates to CSAASSSYEQYF.

The chain uses TRBV5-1 and TRBJ2-1; 10 bases agree with TRBD1. CDR1 and CDR2 (germline): SGHRS, YFSETQ. The J segment lost 5 bases and the V segment lost 5 bases, leaving 1 base of the junction unmatched. The CDR3 extends over 13 amino acids. The CDR3 reads CASRDRGDNEQFF. The CDR3, as DNA: TGCGCCAGCAGGGACAGGGGGGACAATGAGCAGTTCTTC.

There are a few counts of this clonotype. The rearrangement links TRBV27 to TRBJ2-2, with a weak D call TRBD2 (5 bases). V was trimmed by 3 bases and J by 1 base, leaving 15 bases between them. This CDR3 is built from 17 residues. CDR1 MNHEY and CDR2 SMNVEV come from the germline V gene (reference sequence). As DNA, the CDR3 is TGTGCCAGCAGTTTTACCGGAGGTTCCCTGAACACCGGGGAGCTGTTTTTT. It encodes CASSFTGGSLNTGELFF.

The rearrangement uses TRBV7-8 and TRBJ1-6; the D gene is possibly TRBD1 (5 bases). V lost 1 base and J lost 0, with 16 bases in between. The CDR3 consists of 19 residues. Germline assignment: CDR1 SGHVS and CDR2 FQNEAQ. The CDR3 loop reads CASSLEAQGGSSYNSPLHF. CDR3 coding DNA: TGTGCCAGCAGCTTAGAGGCCCAGGGTGGAAGCTCCTATAATTCACCCCTCCACTTT.

The gene calls are TRBV7-8 and TRBJ2-1; tentative D call: TRBD1 (5 bases). Germline CDR1 is SGHVS and CDR2 is FQNEAQ. The germline V and J ends were trimmed by 5 bases and 5 bases, with 16 bases remaining between them. The CDR3 covers 15 residues. Here the CDR3 DNA reads TGTGCCAGCAGCCGGGTAGGGGTTTTCGACAATGAGCAGTTCTTC. Protein sequence: CASSRVGVFDNEQFF.